This section outlines one TCR beta chain sequence together with its context. Its antigen is undetermined. This specimen comes from a study of vaccination and CD4 T cells after COVID-19. The treatment is: approximately 9-day PBMC culture with coronavirus spike peptide pools or control peptides (ViraFEST assay). With V trimmed by 5 bases and J by 2 bases, 6 bases remained unmatched. This CDR3 contains 14 residues. The germline V gene encodes CDR1 SGHTA and CDR2 FQGNSA. With the Oncomine TCR Beta short-read assay, DNA from cultured CD4+ T cells was sequenced. TCRdb processed the PCR reads anew with MiXCR; each CDR3 protein has one entry. The sample gives about 12,000 distinct CDR3 sequences, roughly 30% of which show up once; roughly 12% is in the top ten.

This chain uses TRBV7-2 with TRBJ2-7; TRBD1 matches at 7 bases. This sample comprised CD4+ T cells from blood, cultured in vitro, obtained after SARS-CoV-2 vaccination. The clonotype was recovered from a human donor who had recovered from COVID-19. CDR3 amino acids: CASSRRDSPYEQYF. The CDR3 DNA is TGTGCCAGCAGCCGCAGGGACAGCCCCTACGAGCAGTACTTC.